This TCR beta chain was captured by sequencing in a study of T cell responses to AZD1222 COVID-19 vaccine. Data came from immunoSEQ multiplex PCR; TCRdb stores just in-frame clones and leaves some out. The data show 150,000 or so clones, with 75% to 95% seen just once and more than 1.3% held by the top ten. In regard to this clone: Its antigen is unknown.

General study findings and limits: The study found Spike-specific TCR breadth and depth rose after two AZD1222 doses.

The origin of this receptor is an adult in good health. Sequences were derived from peripheral blood, sampled on day 0 of AZD1222 vaccination.

The CDR3 loop is CASSPPSRGAGQPQHF. CDR3 nucleotides: TGTGCCAGCTCACCACCCAGTCGAGGGGCAGGTCAGCCCCAGCATTTT. This rearrangement joins TRBV18 to TRBJ1-5; tentatively, D is TRBD1 (5 bases). CDR3 size: 16 residues. The germline gives CDR1 KGHSH, CDR2 LQKENI. The V and J ends lost 0 bases and 6 bases respectively, with 15 bases between them.